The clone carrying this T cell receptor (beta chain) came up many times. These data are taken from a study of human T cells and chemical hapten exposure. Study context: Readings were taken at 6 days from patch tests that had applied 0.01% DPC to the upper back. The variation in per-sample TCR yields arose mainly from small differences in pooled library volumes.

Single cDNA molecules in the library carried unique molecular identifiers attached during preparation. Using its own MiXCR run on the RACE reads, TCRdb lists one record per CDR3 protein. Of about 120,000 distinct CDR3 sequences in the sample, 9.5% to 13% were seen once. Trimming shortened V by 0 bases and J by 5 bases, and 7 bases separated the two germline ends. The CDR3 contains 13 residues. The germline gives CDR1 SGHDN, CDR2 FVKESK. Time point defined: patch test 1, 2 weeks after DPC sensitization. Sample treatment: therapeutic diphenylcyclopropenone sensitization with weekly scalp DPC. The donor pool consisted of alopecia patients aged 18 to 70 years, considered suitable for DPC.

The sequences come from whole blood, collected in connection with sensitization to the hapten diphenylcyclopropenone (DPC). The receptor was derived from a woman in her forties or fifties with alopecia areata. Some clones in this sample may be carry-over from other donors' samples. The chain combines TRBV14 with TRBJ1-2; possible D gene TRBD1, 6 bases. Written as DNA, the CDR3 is TGTGCCAGCAGCCAAGATCAGGGGTATGGCTACACCTTC. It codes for CASSQDQGYGYTF.